The rows below give T cell receptor beta chains drawn from one sample of a study of T cell changes during pregnancy in multiple sclerosis. Generated by immunoSEQ multiplex PCR, the TCRdb table keeps only in-frame clones and is missing some. The sample carries 37,000 or so clones, roughly 94% recorded once. This sample comprised peripheral blood, obtained in the third trimester of pregnancy. The receptors originated from a female donor with multiple sclerosis, enrolled in a pregnancy study. Each CDR3 is given with its conserved first and last residue. The order of the fields is D gene, CDR3 length, clone size, V gene, J gene, CDR3 protein, CDR3 DNA. D genes are given only for firm matches. A row's size may be missing; if present it is once, few, many or a size class.

d_call: TRBD2; cdr3_length: 18; clone_size: -; v_call: TRBV4-3; j_call: TRBJ2-4; cdr3_aa: CASSQDPPGSGVKNIQYF; cdr3_nt: TGCGCCAGCAGCCAAGATCCCCCAGGAAGCGGGGTTAAAAACATTCAGTACTTC
d_call: -; cdr3_length: 13; clone_size: -; v_call: TRBV10-1; j_call: TRBJ1-1; cdr3_aa: CASSSDRNTEAFF; cdr3_nt: TGCGCCAGCAGTAGCGACAGGAACACTGAAGCTTTCTTT
d_call: -; cdr3_length: 16; clone_size: -; v_call: TRBV4-3; j_call: TRBJ2-6; cdr3_aa: CASSQVRRSGANVLTF; cdr3_nt: TGCGCCAGCAGCCAAGTGAGGAGATCTGGGGCCAACGTCCTGACTTTC
d_call: -; cdr3_length: 13; clone_size: -; v_call: TRBV29-1; j_call: TRBJ2-2; cdr3_aa: CSVGTGYTGELFF; cdr3_nt: TGTAGCGTTGGCACAGGTTACACCGGGGAGCTGTTTTTT
d_call: TRBD1; cdr3_length: 14; clone_size: -; v_call: TRBV5-4; j_call: TRBJ2-5; cdr3_aa: CASSSGGGGETQYF; cdr3_nt: TGTGCCAGCAGCTCAGGGGGCGGCGGAGAGACCCAGTACTTC
d_call: TRBD1; cdr3_length: 16; clone_size: -; v_call: TRBV19; j_call: TRBJ2-2; cdr3_aa: CASSTPGTGKTGELFF; cdr3_nt: TGTGCCAGTAGTACCCCGGGGACAGGGAAGACCGGGGAGCTGTTTTTT
d_call: -; cdr3_length: 15; clone_size: -; v_call: TRBV5-1; j_call: TRBJ2-2; cdr3_aa: CASSQEGRNTGELFF; cdr3_nt: TGCGCCAGCAGCCAGGAGGGCAGAAACACCGGGGAGCTGTTTTTT
d_call: TRBD2; cdr3_length: 15; clone_size: -; v_call: TRBV28; j_call: TRBJ2-1; cdr3_aa: CASSPSGSSYNEQFF; cdr3_nt: TGTGCCAGCAGCCCTAGCGGGAGTTCCTACAATGAGCAGTTCTTC
d_call: -; cdr3_length: 20; clone_size: -; v_call: TRBV21-1; j_call: TRBJ2-3; cdr3_aa: CASSKSSGLAGGASTDTQYF; cdr3_nt: TGTGCCAGCAGCAAATCGTCGGGACTAGCGGGTGGGGCTAGCACAGATACGCAGTATTTT
d_call: TRBD1; cdr3_length: 14; clone_size: -; v_call: TRBV6-1; j_call: TRBJ2-3; cdr3_aa: CASSRQGGTDTQYF; cdr3_nt: TGTGCCAGCAGCCGACAGGGGGGTACAGATACGCAGTATTTT
d_call: TRBD1; cdr3_length: 15; clone_size: -; v_call: TRBV6-6; j_call: TRBJ1-2; cdr3_aa: CASSYDNGQGGGYTF; cdr3_nt: TGTGCCAGCAGTTACGACAACGGACAGGGAGGTGGCTACACCTTC
d_call: TRBD1; cdr3_length: 15; clone_size: -; v_call: TRBV7-2; j_call: TRBJ2-7; cdr3_aa: CASSLGRQGIYEQYF; cdr3_nt: TGTGCCAGCAGCTTAGGGCGACAGGGGATCTACGAGCAGTACTTC
d_call: -; cdr3_length: 12; clone_size: -; v_call: TRBV25-1; j_call: TRBJ1-1; cdr3_aa: CASSEGGAEAFF; cdr3_nt: TGTGCCAGCAGTGAGGGGGGAGCTGAAGCTTTCTTT
d_call: TRBD2; cdr3_length: 16; clone_size: -; v_call: TRBV27; j_call: TRBJ2-2; cdr3_aa: CASSLGAGVNTGELFF; cdr3_nt: TGTGCCAGCAGTCTGGGAGCGGGAGTGAACACCGGGGAGCTGTTTTTT
d_call: TRBD1; cdr3_length: 17; clone_size: once; v_call: TRBV5-1; j_call: TRBJ1-6; cdr3_aa: CASSLVGTGVSNSPLHF; cdr3_nt: TGCGCCAGCAGCTTGGTAGGGACAGGGGTGAGTAATTCACCCCTCCACTTT
d_call: -; cdr3_length: 11; clone_size: -; v_call: TRBV19; j_call: TRBJ1-1; cdr3_aa: CASTSRTEAFF; cdr3_nt: TGTGCCAGTACTTCGAGGACTGAAGCTTTCTTT
d_call: -; cdr3_length: 13; clone_size: -; v_call: TRBV13; j_call: TRBJ2-7; cdr3_aa: CASSFGGSYEQYF; cdr3_nt: TGTGCCAGCAGCTTTGGGGGGTCTTACGAGCAGTACTTC
d_call: -; cdr3_length: 17; clone_size: -; v_call: TRBV19; j_call: TRBJ1-1; cdr3_aa: CASSMAEGGRMNTEAFF; cdr3_nt: TGTGCCAGTAGTATGGCCGAAGGAGGGAGGATGAACACTGAAGCTTTCTTT
d_call: -; cdr3_length: 13; clone_size: -; v_call: TRBV9; j_call: TRBJ2-7; cdr3_aa: CASSVDNRAEQYF; cdr3_nt: TGTGCCAGCAGCGTAGATAACAGGGCCGAGCAGTACTTC
d_call: -; cdr3_length: 15; clone_size: -; v_call: TRBV7-8; j_call: TRBJ2-4; cdr3_aa: CASSLGSGTQDIQYF; cdr3_nt: TGTGCCAGCAGCTTAGGGTCCGGGACTCAAGACATTCAGTACTTC
d_call: -; cdr3_length: 16; clone_size: once; v_call: TRBV11-3; j_call: TRBJ2-2; cdr3_aa: CASSLGSRELTGELFF; cdr3_nt: TGTGCCAGCAGCTTAGGTTCGAGAGAGTTGACCGGGGAGCTGTTTTTT
d_call: TRBD1; cdr3_length: 15; clone_size: -; v_call: TRBV18; j_call: TRBJ2-7; cdr3_aa: CASSMGQLDTYEQYF; cdr3_nt: TGTGCCAGCTCAATGGGACAGTTGGACACCTACGAGCAGTACTTC
d_call: -; cdr3_length: 13; clone_size: -; v_call: TRBV28; j_call: TRBJ2-1; cdr3_aa: CASRTGFPNEQFF; cdr3_nt: TGTGCCAGCAGGACAGGCTTCCCGAATGAGCAGTTCTTC
d_call: TRBD1; cdr3_length: 12; clone_size: -; v_call: TRBV11-3; j_call: TRBJ1-2; cdr3_aa: CASSPSGGGYTF; cdr3_nt: TGTGCCAGCAGCCCATCAGGGGGTGGCTACACCTTC